One T cell receptor beta chain is described in this entry. Its antigen is as yet unknown. These data are taken from a study of cytomegalovirus exposure and HLA in healthy donors. General study points: At a 0.05 false discovery rate, a later analysis found about 17,000 TCR beta sequences to be associated with HLA alleles. Later analysis indicated greater clonal expansion among HLA-associated TCR beta chains than among equally common other chains.

The CDR3 is 13 amino acids. Germline V gene sequence: CDR1 SGDLS, CDR2 YYNGEE. V shed 4 bases and J shed 4 bases, with 12 bases lying between them. PCR used 60 Vbeta primers and 13 Jbeta primers. Using immunoSEQ multiplex PCR, the repertoire was profiled, and TCRdb retains in-frame clones only, with some absent. The sample records some 84,000 clones, roughly 63% being singletons. The origin of this receptor is a middle-aged woman in good health and CMV-seropositive. Material for sequencing was PBMCs. The chain recombines TRBV9 with TRBJ2-7; possible D gene TRBD2, 6 bases. CDR3 DNA sequence: TGTGCCAGCAGCACTAGTAGCGGTTACGAGCAGTACTTC. Translating gives CASSTSSGYEQYF.